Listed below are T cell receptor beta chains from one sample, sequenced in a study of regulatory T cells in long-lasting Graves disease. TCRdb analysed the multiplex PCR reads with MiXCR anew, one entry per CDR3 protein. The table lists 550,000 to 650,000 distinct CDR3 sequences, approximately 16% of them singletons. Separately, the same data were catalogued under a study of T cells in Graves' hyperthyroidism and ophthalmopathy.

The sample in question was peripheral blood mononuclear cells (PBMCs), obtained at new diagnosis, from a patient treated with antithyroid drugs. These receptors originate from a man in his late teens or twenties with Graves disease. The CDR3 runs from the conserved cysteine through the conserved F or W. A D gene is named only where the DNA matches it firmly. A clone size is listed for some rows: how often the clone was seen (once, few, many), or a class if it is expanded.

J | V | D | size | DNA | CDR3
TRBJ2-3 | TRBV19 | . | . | TGTGCCAGTAGTATCCGGGGGTCGGCGCAGTATTTT | CASSIRGSAQYF
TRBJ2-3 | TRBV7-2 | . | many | TGTGCCAGCAGCATAATGGGGCGGGGCACAGATACGCAGTATTTT | CASSIMGRGTDTQYF
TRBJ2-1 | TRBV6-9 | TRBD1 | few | TGTGCCAGCAGTTACGTTGGGACAGAGACAAATGAGCAGTTCTTC | CASSYVGTETNEQFF
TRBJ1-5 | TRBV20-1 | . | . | TGCAGTGCTAGAGGGGTGGGTAGAGTTGGGATCCAGGGCGATCAGCCCCAGCATTTT | CSARGVGRVGIQGDQPQHF
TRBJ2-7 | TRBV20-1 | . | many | TGCAGTGCTAGTACTGCCATCCTCGGCTACGAGCAGTACTTC | CSASTAILGYEQYF
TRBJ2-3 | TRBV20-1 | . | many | TGCAGTGCTAGAGATCTCACGGGCAACACAGATACGCAGTATTTT | CSARDLTGNTDTQYF
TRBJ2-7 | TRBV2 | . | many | TGTGCCAGCAGTTATATGGTCTCCTACGAGCAGTACTTC | CASSYMVSYEQYF
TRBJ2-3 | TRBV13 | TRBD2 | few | TGTGCCAGCAGTCCCCCTGAGGCTAGCGGGACAGATACGCAGTATTTT | CASSPPEASGTDTQYF
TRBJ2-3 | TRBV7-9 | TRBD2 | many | TGTGCCAGCAGCTTAGGACTAGCGGGAAGCACAGATACGCAGTATTTT | CASSLGLAGSTDTQYF
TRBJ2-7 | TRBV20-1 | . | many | TGCAGTGCTAGAGATGCCGGGAGTCCCACCTACGAGCAGTACTTC | CSARDAGSPTYEQYF
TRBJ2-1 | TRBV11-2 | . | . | TGTGCCAGCAGCTTAGATCTTTTCGCTAGCGCGCAGTTCTTC | CASSLDLFASAQFF
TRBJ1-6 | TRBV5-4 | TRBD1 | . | TGTGCCAGCAGCGGGGGGACAGGGTGGAATTCACCCCTCCACTTT | CASSGGTGWNSPLHF
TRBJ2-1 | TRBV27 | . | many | TGTGCCAGCAGTAGACCCGGAGGTGCGGTAGAGCAGTTCTTC | CASSRPGGAVEQFF
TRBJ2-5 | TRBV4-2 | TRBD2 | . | TGTGCCAGCAGCCAAGATATCGGGACTAGCGGGTTAGAGAGAGAGACCCAGTACTTC | CASSQDIGTSGLERETQYF
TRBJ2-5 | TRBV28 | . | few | TGTGCCAGCAGTTTAAGGTCAGATACAGAGTGGACCCAGTACTTC | CASSLRSDTEWTQYF
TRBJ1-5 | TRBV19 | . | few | TGTGCCAGTACCCTTAGGGGGGGCGGCAATCAGCCCCAGCATTTT | CASTLRGGGNQPQHF
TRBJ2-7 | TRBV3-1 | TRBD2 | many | TGTGCCAGCAGCCCCTCTCGGACTAGTTTTTACGAGCAGTACTTC | CASSPSRTSFYEQYF
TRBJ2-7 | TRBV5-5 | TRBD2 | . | TGTGCCAGCAGCTTTGACGGGAGGGCCCCAATATCCGAGCAGTACTTC | CASSFDGRAPISEQYF
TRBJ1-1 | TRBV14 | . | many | TGTGCCAGCAGCCAGGGCAGGTCCAGGAGGAACACTGAAGCTTTCTTT | CASSQGRSRRNTEAFF
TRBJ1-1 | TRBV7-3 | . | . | TGTGCCAGCAGCTTAGCGCCGGGACACGGGGGACTTACTGAAGCTTTCTTT | CASSLAPGHGGLTEAFF
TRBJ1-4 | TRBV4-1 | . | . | TGCGCCAGCAGCCAAGATCGTGGTGGGTCCGGAAAACTGTTTTTT | CASSQDRGGSGKLFF
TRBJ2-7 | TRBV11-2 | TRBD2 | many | TGTGCCAGCAGCTTGGGCGGGAGTTCCTACGAGCAGTACTTC | CASSLGGSSYEQYF
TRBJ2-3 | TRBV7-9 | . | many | TGTGCCAGCAGCACCGAAAGAACAGATACGCAGTATTTT | CASSTERTDTQYF
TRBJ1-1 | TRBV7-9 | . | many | TGTGCCAGCAGCTCCCCTTTCTCCTATGGGATGAACACTGAAGCTTTCTTT | CASSSPFSYGMNTEAFF
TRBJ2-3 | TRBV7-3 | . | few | TGTGCCAGCAGCCGGTGGGCCGCCGGGGATACGCAGTATTTT | CASSRWAAGDTQYF
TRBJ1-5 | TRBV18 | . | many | TGTGCCAGCAGCTTAGCTTATAGCAATCAGCCCCAGCATTTT | CASSLAYSNQPQHF
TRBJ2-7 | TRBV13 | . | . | TGTGCCAGCAGCTTAGTCGACACCTTCTACGAGCAGTACTTC | CASSLVDTFYEQYF
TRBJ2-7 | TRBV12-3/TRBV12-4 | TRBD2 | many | TGTGCCAGCAGTTCGCTAGCGGAAATAACTCGGAGCTCCTACGAGCAGTACTTC | CASSSLAEITRSSYEQYF